This entry is about one TCR beta chain. Germline V gene sequence: CDR1 SGHDN, CDR2 FVKESK. V lost 0 bases and J 6 bases, leaving 13 bases between the germline ends. The CDR3 loop spans 15 amino acids. TCRdb's copy holds only in-frame clones and misses some; the assay was immunoSEQ multiplex PCR. The table includes approximately 40,000 clones, 85% to 95% detected once. These data are taken from a study of T cell changes during pregnancy in multiple sclerosis. The clonotype comes from a female donor with multiple sclerosis, enrolled in a pregnancy study. V usage is TRBV14 and J usage is TRBJ2-3; a weak D match, TRBD1 (5 bases). Material: peripheral blood. DNA for the CDR3: TGTGCCAGCAGCCAAGATAGGGGTATCACGGATACGCAGTATTTT. Amino acid sequence: CASSQDRGITDTQYF.